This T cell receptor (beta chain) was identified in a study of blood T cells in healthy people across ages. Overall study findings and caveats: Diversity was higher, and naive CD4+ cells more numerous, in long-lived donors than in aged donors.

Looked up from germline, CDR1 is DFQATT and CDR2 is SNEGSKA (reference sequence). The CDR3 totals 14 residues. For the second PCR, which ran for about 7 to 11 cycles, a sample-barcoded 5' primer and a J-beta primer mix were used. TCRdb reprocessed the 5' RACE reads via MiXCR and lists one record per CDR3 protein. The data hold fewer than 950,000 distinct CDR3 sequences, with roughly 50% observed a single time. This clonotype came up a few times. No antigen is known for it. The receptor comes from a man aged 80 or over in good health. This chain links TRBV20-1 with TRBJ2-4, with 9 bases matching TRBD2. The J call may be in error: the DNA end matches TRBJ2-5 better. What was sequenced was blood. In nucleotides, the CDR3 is TGCAGTGCTAGTGGAATAGCGGGAGAAGAGACCCAGTACTTC. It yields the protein CSASGIAGEETQYF.